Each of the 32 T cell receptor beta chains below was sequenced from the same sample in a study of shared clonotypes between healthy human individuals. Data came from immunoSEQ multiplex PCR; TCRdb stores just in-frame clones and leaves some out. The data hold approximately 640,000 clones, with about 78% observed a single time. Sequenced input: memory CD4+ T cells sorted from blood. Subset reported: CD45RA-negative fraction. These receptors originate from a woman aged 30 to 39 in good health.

For the CDR3, the DNA is TGTGCCAGCAGCAATACTTTGGGACCGACTTCTAACTATGGCTACACCTTC. It is translated as CASSNTLGPTSNYGYTF. This chain links TRBV4-2 with TRBJ1-2, with D possibly matching TRBD1 (5 bases). Trimming stripped 5 bases from V and 0 bases from J, with 19 bases between. This CDR3 contains 17 residues. Germline assignment: CDR1 LGHNA and CDR2 YNFKEQ.

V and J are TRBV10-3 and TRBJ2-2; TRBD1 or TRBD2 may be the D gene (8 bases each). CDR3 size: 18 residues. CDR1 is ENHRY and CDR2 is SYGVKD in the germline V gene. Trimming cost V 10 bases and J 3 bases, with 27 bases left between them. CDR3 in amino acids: CATGQGEWSGSDTGELFF. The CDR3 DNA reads TGTGCCACAGGACAGGGAGAATGGAGCGGGAGCGACACCGGGGAGCTGTTTTTT.

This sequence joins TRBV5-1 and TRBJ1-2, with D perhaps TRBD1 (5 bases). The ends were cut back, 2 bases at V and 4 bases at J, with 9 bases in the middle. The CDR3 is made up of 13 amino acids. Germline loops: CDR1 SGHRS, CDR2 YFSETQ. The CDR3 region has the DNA TGCGCCAGCAGCTTCCGACAGTCCTATGGCTACACCTTC. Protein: CASSFRQSYGYTF.

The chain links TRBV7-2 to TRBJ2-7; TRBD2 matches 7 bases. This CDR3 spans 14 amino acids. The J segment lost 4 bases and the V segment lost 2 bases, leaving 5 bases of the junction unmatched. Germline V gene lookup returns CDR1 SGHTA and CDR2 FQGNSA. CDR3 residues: CASSLYSGKYEQYF. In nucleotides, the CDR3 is TGTGCCAGCAGCTTATACAGCGGGAAGTACGAGCAGTACTTC.

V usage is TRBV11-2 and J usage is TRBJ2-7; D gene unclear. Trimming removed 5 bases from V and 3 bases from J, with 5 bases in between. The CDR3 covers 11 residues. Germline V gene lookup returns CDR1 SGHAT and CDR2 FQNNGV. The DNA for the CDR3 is TGTGCCAGCAGCAACCACTACGAGCAGTACTTC. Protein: CASSNHYEQYF.

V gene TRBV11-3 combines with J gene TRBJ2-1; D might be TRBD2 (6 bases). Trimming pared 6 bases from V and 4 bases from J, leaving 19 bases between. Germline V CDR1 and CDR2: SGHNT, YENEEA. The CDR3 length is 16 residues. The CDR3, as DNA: TGTGCCAGCAGTCCGTCGCGCGGGGCCAAATACAATGAGCAGTTCTTC. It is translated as CASSPSRGAKYNEQFF. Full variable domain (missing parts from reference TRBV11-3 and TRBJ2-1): EAGVVQSPRYKIIEKKQPVAFWCNPISGHNTLYWYLQNLGQGPELLIRYENEEAVDDSQLPKDRFSAERLKGVDSTLKIQPAELGDSAVYLCASSPSRGAKYNEQFFGPGTRLTVL.

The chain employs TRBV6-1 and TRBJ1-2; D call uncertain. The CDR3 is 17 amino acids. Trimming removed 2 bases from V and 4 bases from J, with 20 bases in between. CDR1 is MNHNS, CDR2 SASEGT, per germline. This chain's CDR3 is CASSEPSGTRPVYGYTF. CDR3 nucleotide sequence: TGTGCCAGCAGTGAACCATCCGGCACTCGCCCGGTCTATGGCTACACCTTC.

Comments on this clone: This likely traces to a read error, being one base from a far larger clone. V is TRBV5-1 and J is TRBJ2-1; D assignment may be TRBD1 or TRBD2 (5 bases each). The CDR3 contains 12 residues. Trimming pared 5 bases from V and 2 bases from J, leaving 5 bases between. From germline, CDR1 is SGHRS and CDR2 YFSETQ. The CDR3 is CASRGAYNEQFF. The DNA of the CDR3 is TGCGCCAGCAGGGGGGCCTACAATGAGCAGTTCTTC.

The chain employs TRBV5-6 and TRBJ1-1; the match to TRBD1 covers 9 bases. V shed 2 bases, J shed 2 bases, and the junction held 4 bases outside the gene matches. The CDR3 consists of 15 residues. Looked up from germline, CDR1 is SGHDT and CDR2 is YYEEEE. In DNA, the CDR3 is TGTGCCAGCAGCTTACAGGGGGCGCCTAACACTGAAGCTTTCTTT. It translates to CASSLQGAPNTEAFF.

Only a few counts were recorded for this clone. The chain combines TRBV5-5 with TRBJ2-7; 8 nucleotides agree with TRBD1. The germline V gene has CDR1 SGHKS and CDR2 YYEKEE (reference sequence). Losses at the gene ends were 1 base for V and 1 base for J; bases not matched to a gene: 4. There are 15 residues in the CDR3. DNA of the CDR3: TGTGCCAGCAGCTTGACAGGGGGGCGATCCTACGAGCAGTACTTC. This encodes CASSLTGGRSYEQYF. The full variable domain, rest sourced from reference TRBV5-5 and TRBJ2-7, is DAGVTQSPTHLIKTRGQQVTLRCSPISGHKSVSWYQQVLGQGPQFIFQYYEKEERGRGNFPDRFSARQFPNYSSELNVNALLLGDSALYLCASSLTGGRSYEQYFGPGTRLTVT.

The CDR3 sequence is CASRVSDEQFF. CDR3 sequence (DNA): TGTGCCAGCAGAGTTAGCGATGAGCAGTTCTTC. The chain carries TRBV7-9 and TRBJ2-1; D perhaps matches TRBD2 (5 bases). Germline V gives CDR1 SEHNR, CDR2 FQNEAQ (reference sequence). This CDR3 comprises 11 residues. The V end was cut by 6 bases, the J end by 8 bases, with 8 bases between. The variable domain in full, completed from reference TRBV7-9 and TRBJ2-1, reads DTGVSQNPRHKITKRGQNVTFRCDPISEHNRLYWYRQTLGQGPEFLTYFQNEAQLEKSRLLSDRFSAERPKGSFSTLEIQRTEQGDSAMYLCASRVSDEQFFGPGTRLTVL.

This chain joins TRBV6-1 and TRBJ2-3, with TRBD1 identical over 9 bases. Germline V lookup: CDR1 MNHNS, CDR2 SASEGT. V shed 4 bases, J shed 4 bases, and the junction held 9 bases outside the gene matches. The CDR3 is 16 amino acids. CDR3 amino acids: CASSAPRDRVSDTQYF. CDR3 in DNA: TGTGCCAGCAGTGCCCCCAGGGACAGGGTGTCAGATACGCAGTATTTT.

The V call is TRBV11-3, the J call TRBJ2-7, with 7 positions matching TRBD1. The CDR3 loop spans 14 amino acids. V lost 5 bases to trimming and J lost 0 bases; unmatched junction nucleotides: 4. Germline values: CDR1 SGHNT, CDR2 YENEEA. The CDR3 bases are TGTGCCAGCAGCCCCGGGACAGTCTCCTACGAGCAGTACTTC. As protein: CASSPGTVSYEQYF.

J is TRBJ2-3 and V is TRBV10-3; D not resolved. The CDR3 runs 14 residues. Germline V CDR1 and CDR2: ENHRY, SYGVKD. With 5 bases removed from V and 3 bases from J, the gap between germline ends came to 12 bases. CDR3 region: CAISNGQQTDTQYF. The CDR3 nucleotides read TGTGCCATCAGTAACGGGCAACAGACAGATACGCAGTATTTT.

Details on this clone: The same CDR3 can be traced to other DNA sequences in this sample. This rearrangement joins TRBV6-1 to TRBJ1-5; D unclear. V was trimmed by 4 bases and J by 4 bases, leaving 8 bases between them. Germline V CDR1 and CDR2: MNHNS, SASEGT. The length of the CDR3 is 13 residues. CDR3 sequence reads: CASSVEGNQPQHF. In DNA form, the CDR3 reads TGTGCCAGCAGTGTTGAAGGAAATCAGCCCCAGCATTTT.

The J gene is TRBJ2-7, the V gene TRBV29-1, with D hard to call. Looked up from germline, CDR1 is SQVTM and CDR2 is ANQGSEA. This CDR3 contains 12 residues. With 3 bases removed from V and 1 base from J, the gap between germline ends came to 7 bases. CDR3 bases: TGCAGCGTTGACAAGGGATCCTACGAGCAGTACTTC. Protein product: CSVDKGSYEQYF.

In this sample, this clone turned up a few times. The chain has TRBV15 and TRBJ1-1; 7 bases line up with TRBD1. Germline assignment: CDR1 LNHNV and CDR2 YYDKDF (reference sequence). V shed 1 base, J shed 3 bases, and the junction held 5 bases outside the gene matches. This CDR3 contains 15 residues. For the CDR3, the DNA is TGTGCCACCAGCAGAGGAGACAGGGCGGACACTGAAGCTTTCTTT. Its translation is CATSRGDRADTEAFF. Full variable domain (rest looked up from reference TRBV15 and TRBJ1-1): DAMVIQNPRYQVTQFGKPVTLSCSQTLNHNVMYWYQQKSSQAPKLLFHYYDKDFNNEADTPDNFQSRRPNTSFCFLDIRSPGLGDTAMYLCATSRGDRADTEAFFGQGTRLTVV.

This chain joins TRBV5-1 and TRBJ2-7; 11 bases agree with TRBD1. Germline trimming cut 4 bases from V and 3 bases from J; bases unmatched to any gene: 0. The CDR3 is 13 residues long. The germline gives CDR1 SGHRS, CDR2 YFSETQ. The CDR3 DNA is TGCGCCAGCAGCGGGACAGGGGGCTACGAGCAGTACTTC. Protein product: CASSGTGGYEQYF.

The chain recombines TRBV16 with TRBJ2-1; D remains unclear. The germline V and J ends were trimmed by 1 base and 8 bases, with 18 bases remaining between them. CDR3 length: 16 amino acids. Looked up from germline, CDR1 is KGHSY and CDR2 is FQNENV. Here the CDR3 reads CASSQYFPVGFDEQFF. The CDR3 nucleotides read TGTGCCAGCAGCCAATATTTTCCAGTTGGGTTCGATGAGCAGTTCTTC.

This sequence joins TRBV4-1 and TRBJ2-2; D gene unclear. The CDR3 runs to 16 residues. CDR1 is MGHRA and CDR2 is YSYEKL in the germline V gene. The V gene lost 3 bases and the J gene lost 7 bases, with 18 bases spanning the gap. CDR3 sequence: CASSQKYELRVGELFF. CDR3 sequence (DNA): TGCGCCAGCAGCCAGAAATATGAACTCCGTGTCGGGGAGCTGTTTTTT.

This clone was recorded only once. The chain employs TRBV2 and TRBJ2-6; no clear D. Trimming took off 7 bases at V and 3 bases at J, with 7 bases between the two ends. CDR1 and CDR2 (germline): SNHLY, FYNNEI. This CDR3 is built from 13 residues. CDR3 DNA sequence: TGTGCCAGCAATCTTGGTGGGGCCAACGTCCTGACTTTC. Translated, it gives CASNLGGANVLTF.

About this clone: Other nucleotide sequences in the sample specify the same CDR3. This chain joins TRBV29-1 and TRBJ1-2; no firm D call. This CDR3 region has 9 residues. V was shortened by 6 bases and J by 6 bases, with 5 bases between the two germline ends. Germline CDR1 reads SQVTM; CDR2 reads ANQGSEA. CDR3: CSVGHGYTF. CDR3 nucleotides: TGCAGCGTCGGGCATGGCTACACCTTC.

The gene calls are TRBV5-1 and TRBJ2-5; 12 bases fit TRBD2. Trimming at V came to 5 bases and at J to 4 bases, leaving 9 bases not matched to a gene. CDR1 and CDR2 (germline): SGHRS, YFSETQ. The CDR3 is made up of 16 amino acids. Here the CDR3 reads CASSAGLAGRGETQYF. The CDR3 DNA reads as TGCGCCAGCAGTGCCGGACTAGCGGGGCGGGGAGAGACCCAGTACTTC.

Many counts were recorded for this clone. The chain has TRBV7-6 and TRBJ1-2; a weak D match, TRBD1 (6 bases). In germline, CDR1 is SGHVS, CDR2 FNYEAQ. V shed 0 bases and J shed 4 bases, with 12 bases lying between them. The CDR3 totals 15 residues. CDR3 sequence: CASSLAEGGIYGYTF. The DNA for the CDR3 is TGTGCCAGCAGCTTAGCGGAAGGGGGGATCTATGGCTACACCTTC.

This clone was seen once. The CDR3 DNA sequence: TGTGCCAGCAGCTTATCCCGACATGCCTACGAGCAGTACTTC. It encodes CASSLSRHAYEQYF. The chain carries TRBV4-2 and TRBJ2-7; no firm D call. Trimming stripped 5 bases from V and 2 bases from J, with 13 bases between. Germline CDR1 LGHNA, CDR2 YNFKEQ. The CDR3 covers 14 residues.

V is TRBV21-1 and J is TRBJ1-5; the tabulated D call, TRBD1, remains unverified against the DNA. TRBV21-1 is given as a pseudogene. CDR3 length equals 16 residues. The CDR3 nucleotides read TGTGCCAGCAGCAACCGGACAGGGCCGAGGGATCAGCCCCAGCATTTT. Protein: CASSNRTGPRDQPQHF.

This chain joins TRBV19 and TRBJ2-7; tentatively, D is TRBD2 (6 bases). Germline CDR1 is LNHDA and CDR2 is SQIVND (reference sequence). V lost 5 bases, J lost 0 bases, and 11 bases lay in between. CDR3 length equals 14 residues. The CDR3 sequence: CASSPIGSSYEQYF. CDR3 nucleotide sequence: TGTGCCAGTAGTCCTATCGGGAGCTCCTACGAGCAGTACTTC. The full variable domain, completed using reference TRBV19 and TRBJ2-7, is DGGITQSPKYLFRKEGQNVTLSCEQNLNHDAMYWYRQDPGQGLRLIYYSQIVNDFQKGDIAEGYSVSREKKESFPLTVTSAQKNPTAFYLCASSPIGSSYEQYFGPGTRLTVT.

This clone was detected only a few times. CDR3 sequence (DNA): TGTGCCAGCAGACCGCCCGCCGCGTTCCCCTATGGCTACACCTTC. As protein: CASRPPAAFPYGYTF. The gene calls are TRBV28 and TRBJ1-2, with D unclear. This CDR3 is 15 amino acids long. Germline CDR1 and CDR2: MDHEN and SYDVKM. The germline V and J ends were trimmed by 6 bases and 4 bases, with 18 bases remaining between them.

CDR3: CASSQCPWRAAKNIQYF. The CDR3 DNA is TGTGCCAGCAGCCAGTGCCCATGGAGGGCGGCCAAAAACATTCAGTACTTC. The chain links TRBV6-4 to TRBJ2-4; possible D gene TRBD2, 6 bases. This CDR3 contains 17 residues. Germline values: CDR1 MRHNA, CDR2 SNTAGT. Trimming cost V 6 bases and J 1 base, with 19 bases left between them.

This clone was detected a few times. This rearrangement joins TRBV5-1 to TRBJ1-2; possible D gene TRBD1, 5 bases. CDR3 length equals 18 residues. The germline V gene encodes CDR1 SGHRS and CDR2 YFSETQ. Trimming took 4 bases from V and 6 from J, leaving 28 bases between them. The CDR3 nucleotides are TGCGCCAGCAGCCCAACTGGGGCAACAGGAAGGCAGAACGATGGCTACACCTTC. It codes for CASSPTGATGRQNDGYTF.

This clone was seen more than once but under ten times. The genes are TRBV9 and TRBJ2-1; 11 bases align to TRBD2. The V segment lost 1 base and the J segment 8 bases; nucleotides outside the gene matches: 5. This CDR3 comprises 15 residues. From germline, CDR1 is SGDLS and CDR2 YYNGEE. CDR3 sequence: CASSVSSGRIDEQFF. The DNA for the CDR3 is TGTGCCAGCAGCGTATCTAGCGGGAGGATCGATGAGCAGTTCTTC.

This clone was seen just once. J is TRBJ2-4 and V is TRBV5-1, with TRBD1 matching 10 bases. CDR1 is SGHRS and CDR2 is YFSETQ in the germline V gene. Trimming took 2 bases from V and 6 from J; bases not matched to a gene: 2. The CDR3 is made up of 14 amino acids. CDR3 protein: CASSFGQGGNIQYF. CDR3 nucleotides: TGCGCCAGCAGCTTCGGACAGGGGGGAAACATTCAGTACTTC.